This is a list of T cell receptor beta chains from one sample in a study of blood T cell repertoires in COVID-19. Measured with immunoSEQ multiplex PCR; TCRdb has only the in-frame clones, and not every one. Among 97,000 or so clones listed, around 73% were seen once. The sequenced sample consisted of peripheral blood. The receptors come from a man between 60 and 75 years old with active or convalescent COVID-19. Each CDR3 is given with its conserved first and last residue. The D gene is left open where the match is weak. Part of the rows lack a size; the others show once, few, many or a class for expanded clones.

d_call | j_call | v_call | clone_size | cdr3_aa | cdr3_nt
TRBD1 | TRBJ1-1 | TRBV7-9 | . | CASSSPGRGNEAFF | TGTGCCAGCAGCTCCCCCGGCAGGGGGAATGAAGCTTTCTTT
. | TRBJ1-2 | TRBV27 | . | CASSLSTVNRVSGYTF | TGTGCCAGCAGTTTATCCACCGTGAACAGGGTTTCTGGCTACACCTTC
TRBD1 | TRBJ1-5 | TRBV6-5 | . | CASRDRGLMSQPQHF | TGTGCCAGCAGGGACAGGGGTTTGATGAGTCAGCCCCAGCATTTT
. | TRBJ2-1 | TRBV4-3 | . | CASSQDLVTYNEQFF | TGCGCCAGCAGCCAAGATCTAGTAACTTACAATGAGCAGTTCTTC
TRBD1 | TRBJ1-4 | TRBV28 | . | CASSSYRGTNEKLFF | TGTGCCAGCAGTTCCTACAGGGGTACTAATGAAAAACTGTTTTTT
TRBD1 | TRBJ1-2 | TRBV7-9 | . | CASSLAGGDGYTF | TGTGCCAGCAGCTTAGCAGGGGGCGATGGCTACACCTTC
TRBD1 | TRBJ1-3 | TRBV7-8 | . | CASSPVGQASGTIYF | TGTGCCAGCAGCCCCGTGGGACAGGCCTCCGGCACCATATATTTT
TRBD2 | TRBJ2-3 | TRBV23-1 | . | CASADPFRLAASTDTQYF | TGCGCCAGCGCCGACCCTTTTAGGCTAGCGGCTAGCACAGATACGCAGTATTTT
TRBD1 | TRBJ1-6 | TRBV5-6 | few | CASSYGQGGNSPLHF | TGTGCCAGCAGCTACGGACAGGGTGGGAATTCACCCCTCCACTTT
TRBD1 | TRBJ2-3 | TRBV11-3 | . | CASSLGQGSDTQYF | TGTGCCAGCAGCCTCGGACAGGGATCAGATACGCAGTATTTT
. | TRBJ1-5 | TRBV9 | few | CASSRQVNQPQHF | TGTGCCAGCAGCCGACAGGTCAATCAGCCCCAGCATTTT
TRBD2 | TRBJ2-5 | TRBV4-3 | . | CASSQVPSGQETQYF | TGCGCCAGCAGCCAAGTCCCTAGCGGCCAAGAGACCCAGTACTTC
. | TRBJ2-3 | TRBV5-4 | . | CASSSPLASDTQYF | TGTGCCAGCAGCTCCCCCCTAGCGTCAGATACGCAGTATTTT
TRBD2 | TRBJ2-1 | TRBV18 | once | CASSPPSGANLFF | TGTGCCAGCTCACCACCTAGCGGGGCAAACCTTTTCTTC
TRBD2 | TRBJ2-1 | TRBV7-8 | few | CASSLVGSGRSLTEQFF | TGTGCCAGCAGCTTAGTTGGTAGCGGGAGGTCCCTTACTGAGCAGTTCTTC
. | TRBJ1-4 | TRBV28 | . | CASSKGRNEKLFF | TGTGCCAGCAGTAAGGGGAGGAATGAAAAACTGTTTTTT
. | TRBJ2-7 | TRBV5-1 | once | CASSWGGTPDEQYF | TGCGCCAGCAGCTGGGGGGGCACCCCTGACGAGCAGTACTTC
TRBD2 | TRBJ2-2 | TRBV12-5 | . | CASGGRAGVGTGELFF | TGTGCTAGTGGGGGGAGAGCGGGAGTTGGCACCGGGGAGCTGTTTTTT
. | TRBJ2-1 | TRBV21-1 | . | CASSKATRDRENEQFF | TGTGCCAGCAGCAAAGCGACCCGGGACAGGGAAAATGAGCAGTTCTTC
TRBD1 | TRBJ1-5 | TRBV6-2/TRBV6-3 | . | CASSYSGGRNQPQHF | TGTGCCAGCAGTTACTCAGGGGGCAGGAATCAGCCCCAGCATTTT
TRBD1 | TRBJ1-2 | TRBV9 | . | CASSVTGQGFYGYTF | TGTGCCAGCAGCGTAACGGGACAGGGTTTCTATGGCTACACCTTC
. | TRBJ1-5 | TRBV5-6 | . | CASSLGADQPQHF | TGTGCCAGCAGCTTGGGTGCGGATCAGCCCCAGCATTTT
TRBD2 | TRBJ2-1 | TRBV30 | once | CAWRGAGGTSGRALEQFF | TGTGCCTGGAGAGGGGCAGGGGGAACTAGCGGGAGGGCTCTTGAGCAGTTCTTC
. | TRBJ2-2 | TRBV6-5 | . | CASNPPYRVTGELFF | TGTGCCAGCAACCCACCCTACAGGGTCACCGGGGAGCTGTTTTTT
. | TRBJ1-2 | TRBV27 | . | CASSLRAGRGYTF | TGTGCCAGCAGTTTAAGGGCAGGGCGAGGCTACACCTTC
TRBD1 | TRBJ1-5 | TRBV18 | . | CASSELTGDNQPQHF | TGTGCCAGCTCAGAACTGACAGGGGATAATCAGCCCCAGCATTTT
TRBD1 | TRBJ1-2 | TRBV7-9 | few | CASSLEGGNYGYTF | TGTGCCAGCAGCTTAGAAGGGGGCAACTATGGCTACACCTTC
. | TRBJ1-2 | TRBV19 | . | CASSGGHNYGYTF | TGTGCCAGTAGTGGGGGACATAACTATGGCTACACCTTC
TRBD1 | TRBJ1-1 | TRBV5-1 | few | CASSLGTGGTTEAFF | TGCGCCAGCAGCTTGGGGACAGGGGGTACCACTGAAGCTTTCTTT
TRBD1 | TRBJ1-1 | TRBV5-4 | . | CASSVAGGASTEAFF | TGTGCCAGCAGTGTGGCAGGGGGCGCGAGCACTGAAGCTTTCTTT
TRBD2 | TRBJ2-1 | TRBV25-1 | . | CASSDRLAGGSGDEQFF | TGTGCCAGCAGTGACCGACTAGCGGGAGGGTCGGGCGATGAGCAGTTCTTC
. | TRBJ2-3 | TRBV7-9 | . | CASSLGAGRDTQYF | TGTGCCAGCAGCTTAGGAGCAGGGAGGGATACGCAGTATTTT
. | TRBJ2-2 | TRBV3-1/TRBV3-2 | . | CASSLLAVGAGELFF | TGTGCCAGCAGCCTGCTAGCCGTCGGGGCCGGGGAGCTGTTTTTT
. | TRBJ2-1 | TRBV28 | . | CASTPGGLANEQFF | TGTGCCAGCACCCCGGGTGGATTGGCCAATGAGCAGTTCTTC
TRBD2 | TRBJ2-5 | TRBV9 | . | CASSVDSGRGETQYF | TGTGCCAGCAGCGTCGATAGCGGGAGAGGAGAGACCCAGTACTTC
TRBD2 | TRBJ2-3 | TRBV5-1 | . | CASSLAPLGASGSPDTQYF | TGCGCCAGCAGCTTGGCCCCTCTAGGGGCTAGCGGGAGTCCAGATACGCAGTATTTT
. | TRBJ1-2 | TRBV21-1 | . | CASSKKRSRERNYGYTF | TGTGCCAGCAGCAAAAAACGGTCCAGGGAAAGGAACTATGGCTACACCTTC
. | TRBJ1-1 | TRBV11-2 | . | CASSLGGTTEAFF | TGTGCCAGCAGTCTAGGAGGTACCACTGAAGCTTTCTTT
TRBD1 | TRBJ1-6 | TRBV2 | . | CASSLDRGRSPLHF | TGTGCCAGCAGTCTCGACAGGGGCAGGTCACCCCTCCACTTT
. | TRBJ1-3 | TRBV5-4 | few | CATSSGFSGNTIYF | TGTGCCACATCTTCAGGCTTCTCTGGAAACACCATATATTTT
. | TRBJ1-4 | TRBV28 | . | CASRPLEEKLFF | TGTGCCAGCAGACCCCTCGAGGAGAAACTGTTTTTT
. | TRBJ2-2 | TRBV5-1 | . | CASSLTVSTGELFF | TGCGCCAGCAGCTTGACAGTTAGCACCGGGGAGCTGTTTTTT